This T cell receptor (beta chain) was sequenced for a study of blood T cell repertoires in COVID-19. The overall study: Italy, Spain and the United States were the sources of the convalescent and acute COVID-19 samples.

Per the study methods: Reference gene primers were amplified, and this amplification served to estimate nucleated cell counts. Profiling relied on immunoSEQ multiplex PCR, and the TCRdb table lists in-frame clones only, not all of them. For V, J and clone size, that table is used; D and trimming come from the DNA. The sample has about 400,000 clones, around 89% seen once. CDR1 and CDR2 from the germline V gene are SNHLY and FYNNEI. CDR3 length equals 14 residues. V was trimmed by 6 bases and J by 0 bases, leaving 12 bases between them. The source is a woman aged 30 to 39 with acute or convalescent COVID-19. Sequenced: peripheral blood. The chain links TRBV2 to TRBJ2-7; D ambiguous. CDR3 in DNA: TGTGCCAGCAGCGCTGACTGGAGCTCCTACGAGCAGTACTTC. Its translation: CASSADWSSYEQYF.